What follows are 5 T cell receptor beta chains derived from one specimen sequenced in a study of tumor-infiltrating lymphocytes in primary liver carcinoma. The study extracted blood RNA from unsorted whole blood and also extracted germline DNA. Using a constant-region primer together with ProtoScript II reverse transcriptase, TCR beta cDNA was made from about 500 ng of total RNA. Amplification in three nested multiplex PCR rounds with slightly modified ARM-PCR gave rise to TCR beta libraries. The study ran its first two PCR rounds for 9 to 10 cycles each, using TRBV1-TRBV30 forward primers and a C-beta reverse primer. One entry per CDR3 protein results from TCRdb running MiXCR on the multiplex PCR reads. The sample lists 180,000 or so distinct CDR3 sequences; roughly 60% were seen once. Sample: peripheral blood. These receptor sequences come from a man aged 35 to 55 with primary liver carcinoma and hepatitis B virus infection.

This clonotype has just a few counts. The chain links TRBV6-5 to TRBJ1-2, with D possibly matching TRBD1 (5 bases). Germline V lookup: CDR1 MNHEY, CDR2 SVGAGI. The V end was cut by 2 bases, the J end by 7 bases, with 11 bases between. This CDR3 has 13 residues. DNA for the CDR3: TGTGCCAGCAGTTACAACCAGGGAAGTGGCTACACCTTC. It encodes CASSYNQGSGYTF.

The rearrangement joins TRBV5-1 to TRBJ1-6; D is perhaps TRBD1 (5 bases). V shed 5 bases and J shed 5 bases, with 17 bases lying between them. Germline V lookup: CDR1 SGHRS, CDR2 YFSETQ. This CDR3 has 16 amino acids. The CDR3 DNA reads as TGCGCCAGCAGAACCGGGGCGGGGGGAAATAATTCACCCCTCCACTTT. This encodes CASRTGAGGNNSPLHF.

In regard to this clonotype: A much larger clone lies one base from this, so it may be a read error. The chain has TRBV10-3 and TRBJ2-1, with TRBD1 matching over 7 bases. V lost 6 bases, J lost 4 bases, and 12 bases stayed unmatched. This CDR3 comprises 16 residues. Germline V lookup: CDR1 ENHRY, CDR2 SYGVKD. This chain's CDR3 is CAISNRDSDIYNEQFF. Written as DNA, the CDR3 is TGTGCCATCAGCAACCGGGACAGCGATATTTACAATGAGCAGTTCTTC.

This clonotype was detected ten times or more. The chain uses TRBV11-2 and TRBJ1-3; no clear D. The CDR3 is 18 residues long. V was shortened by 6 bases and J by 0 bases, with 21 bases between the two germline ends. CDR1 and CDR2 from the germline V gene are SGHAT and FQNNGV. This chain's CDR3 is CASSSPSGARFSGNTIYF. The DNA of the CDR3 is TGTGCCAGCAGTTCACCCTCCGGTGCCAGGTTCTCTGGAAACACCATATATTTT.

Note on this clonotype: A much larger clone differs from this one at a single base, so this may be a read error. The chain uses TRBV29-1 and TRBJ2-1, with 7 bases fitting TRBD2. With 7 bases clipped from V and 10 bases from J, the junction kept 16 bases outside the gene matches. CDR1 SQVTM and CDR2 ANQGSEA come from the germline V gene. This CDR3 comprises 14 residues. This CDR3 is CSGARTLAESEQFF. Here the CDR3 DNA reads TGCAGCGGCGCCCGAACGCTAGCGGAAAGCGAGCAGTTCTTC.